One and the same sample provided the 2 T cell receptor beta chains below, sequenced in a study of blood T cell repertoires in COVID-19. The protocol was immunoSEQ multiplex PCR, while the TCRdb copy is restricted to in-frame clones and leaves out a portion. The sample has roughly 130,000 clones, around 83% seen once. Sequencing was carried out using peripheral blood. The source of these receptors is a woman aged 50 to 60 with acute or convalescent COVID-19.

V and J are TRBV10-2 and TRBJ2-2, with D unclear. Germline values: CDR1 WSHSY, CDR2 SAAADI. The CDR3 length is 14 residues. Trimming took 2 bases from V and 5 from J, leaving 9 bases between them. CDR3 in DNA: TGCGCCAGCAGTGAGGGGCCTCGGACCGGGGAGCTGTTTTTT. It translates to CASSEGPRTGELFF.

The V and J genes are TRBV10-2 and TRBJ1-1; 9 bases match TRBD1. V was clipped by 7 bases and J by 5 bases; unmatched bases: 8. This CDR3 contains 14 residues. CDR1 is WSHSY and CDR2 is SAAADI in the germline V gene. This chain's CDR3 is CASTRQGEVTEAFF. The CDR3, as DNA: TGCGCCAGCACCAGACAGGGGGAGGTTACTGAAGCTTTCTTT.